Below, 16 T cell receptor beta chains from the same sample are listed, as sequenced in a study of control samples from healthy donors and cancer patients. Clones were sequenced by immunoSEQ multiplex PCR, and TCRdb holds only the in-frame ones, with some missing. The profile shows about 130,000 clones, roughly 94% of them singletons. The sample taken for sequencing was PBMCs. The receptor source for this set is a man aged 55-75 years with colorectal cancer.

The rearrangement joins TRBV2 to TRBJ2-1, with 9 bases matching TRBD2. The V segment lost 2 bases and the J segment 6 bases; nucleotides outside the gene matches: 5. The V gene's germline CDR1 is SNHLY and CDR2 FYNNEI. This CDR3 comprises 15 residues. CDR3 DNA sequence: TGTGCCAGCAGTGAATCGGGACTAGCTAGCAATGAGCAGTTCTTC. Its protein is CASSESGLASNEQFF.

This clone was counted once. The chain employs TRBV19 and TRBJ1-3; the D is unclear. V lost 3 bases and J 0 bases, leaving 6 bases between the germline ends. Germline V gene lookup returns CDR1 LNHDA and CDR2 SQIVND (reference sequence). The CDR3 is made up of 14 amino acids. Here the CDR3 DNA reads TGTGCCAGTAGTATCAGCGGCTCTGGAAACACCATATATTTT. Translation gives CASSISGSGNTIYF.

This clone has just one count. The chain couples TRBV6-5 to TRBJ1-2, with a weak D call TRBD1 (6 bases). The germline V gene has CDR1 MNHEY and CDR2 SVGAGI. V lost 7 bases and J lost 7, with 16 bases in between. The CDR3 is 13 residues long. CDR3 residues: CASKLVGGSGYTF. CDR3 coding DNA: TGTGCCAGCAAATTGGTAGGGGGTAGTGGCTACACCTTC.

Points on this clone: The junction and the germline gene differ at one end; a read error may be behind it. The rearrangement links TRBV28 to TRBJ1-2; D is perhaps TRBD1 (5 bases). Germline V CDR1 and CDR2: MDHEN, SYDVKM. The CDR3 runs 13 residues. DNA for the CDR3: TGTGCCAGCACTTTACCGGGACGCTATGGCTACACCTTC. This sequence encodes CASTLPGRYGYTF.

This chain connects TRBV6-5 to TRBJ2-2, with D unclear. This CDR3 is built from 13 residues. Trimming pared 7 bases from V and 1 base from J, leaving 7 bases between. CDR1 is MNHEY and CDR2 is SVGAGI in the germline V gene. The CDR3 DNA reads TGTGCCAGCACCGGAGAGAACACCGGGGAGCTGTTTTTT. This gives the protein CASTGENTGELFF.

This chain joins TRBV28 and TRBJ2-1; 9 nucleotides match TRBD1. The V gene end was trimmed by 5 bases and the J gene end by 6 bases; junction bases not matched to a gene: 11. The CDR3 is 16 residues long. Germline CDR1 and CDR2: MDHEN and SYDVKM. CDR3 sequence: CASSPRDRVKPNEQFF. CDR3 nucleotides: TGTGCCAGCAGTCCCCGGGACAGGGTTAAACCCAATGAGCAGTTCTTC.

The count of this clone is one. This sequence joins TRBV5-6 and TRBJ1-3; D gene ambiguous. V was cut by 0 bases and J by 4 bases, with 11 bases left in between. The CDR3 is 15 amino acids. From germline, CDR1 is SGHDT and CDR2 YYEEEE. The CDR3 coding sequence is TGTGCCAGCAGCTTGGCCCTGGGAATGGGAAACACCATATATTTT. It codes for CASSLALGMGNTIYF.

The rearrangement uses TRBV20-1 and TRBJ2-5; the D is unclear. Germline CDR1 is DFQATT and CDR2 is SNEGSKA (reference sequence). This CDR3 region has 11 residues. With 2 bases removed from V and 5 bases from J, the gap between germline ends came to 6 bases. The CDR3 nucleotides are TGCAGTGCTAGACCCGGCGAGACCCAGTACTTC. Its translation: CSARPGETQYF.

V usage is TRBV19 and J usage is TRBJ1-3; D is unresolved. V was pared by 2 bases and J by 0 bases, with 8 bases between. Germline CDR1 is LNHDA and CDR2 is SQIVND (reference sequence). The CDR3 consists of 15 residues. In DNA form, the CDR3 reads TGTGCCAGTAGTATATCTGGCGGCTCTGGAAACACCATATATTTT. It encodes CASSISGGSGNTIYF.

V and J are TRBV27 and TRBJ1-6; TRBD1 matches at 8 bases. The CDR3 totals 14 residues. Trimming cost V 5 bases and J 9 bases; bases outside gene matches: 6. CDR1 is MNHEY, CDR2 SMNVEV, per germline (reference sequence). The CDR3 DNA is TGTGCCAGCAGTGTTGCAGGGGGCGGTTCACCCCTCCACTTT. This codes for CASSVAGGGSPLHF.

The V gene is TRBV27, the J gene TRBJ2-4, with TRBD1 as a possible D gene (5 bases). CDR1 MNHEY and CDR2 SMNVEV come from the germline V gene (reference sequence). The CDR3 runs to 14 residues. Trimming cost V 0 bases and J 9 bases, with 12 bases left between them. The CDR3 here is CASSLSRQGGIQYF. CDR3 nucleotides: TGTGCCAGCAGTTTATCGAGGCAGGGTGGCATTCAGTACTTC.

This chain links TRBV19 with TRBJ2-7; TRBD1 matches 9 bases. Trimming took 6 bases from V and 1 from J; bases not matched to a gene: 4. Germline CDR1 and CDR2: LNHDA and SQIVND (reference sequence). The CDR3 has 14 residues. CDR3 loop: CASRGTGTSYEQYF. The CDR3 region has the DNA TGTGCCAGTAGGGGGACAGGGACTTCCTACGAGCAGTACTTC.

V and J are TRBV5-1 and TRBJ2-5; D gene unclear. The CDR3 has 13 residues. V was clipped by 5 bases and J by 3 bases, with 11 bases between them. Per the germline V gene, CDR1 is SGHRS and CDR2 is YFSETQ. CDR3 protein: CASSSDGKETQYF. Here the CDR3 DNA reads TGCGCCAGCAGTTCGGACGGTAAAGAGACCCAGTACTTC. The full variable domain, its missing parts supplied by reference TRBV5-1 and TRBJ2-5, is KAGVTQTPRYLIKTRGQQVTLSCSPISGHRSVSWYQQTPGQGLQFLFEYFSETQRNKGNFPGRFSGRQFSNSRSEMNVSTLELGDSALYLCASSSDGKETQYFGPGTRLLVL.

The chain employs TRBV19 and TRBJ2-1; D unresolved. V shed 6 bases and J shed 0 bases, with 15 bases lying between them. Per germline, CDR1 LNHDA and CDR2 SQIVND (reference sequence). This CDR3 has 16 residues. The CDR3 bases are TGTGCCAGTAGCCAAACGGGCCACCGCTCCTACAATGAGCAGTTCTTC. This codes for CASSQTGHRSYNEQFF.

For the CDR3, the DNA is TGTGCCACCAGCGGTTTCAGGTTCCTGCCTGACGAGCAGTACTTC. Translated, it gives CATSGFRFLPDEQYF. J is TRBJ2-7 and V is TRBV15; D remains unclear. The CDR3 contains 15 residues. The germline V and J ends were trimmed by 5 bases and 5 bases, with 19 bases remaining between them. CDR1 is LNHNV, CDR2 YYDKDF, per germline (reference sequence).

The rearrangement uses TRBV12-3 or TRBV12-4 and TRBJ1-2; D ambiguous. CDR3 size: 11 residues. The V end was cut by 1 base, the J end by 3 bases, with 0 bases between. The DNA for the CDR3 is TGTGCCAGCAGTTTAGACTATGGCTACACCTTC. It is translated as CASSLDYGYTF.